The rows below give T cell receptor beta chains drawn from one sample of a study of T cells in tumors after PD-1 blockade. Assay: immunoSEQ multiplex PCR; the TCRdb copy retains only in-frame clones and omits some. The repertoire holds 45,000 or so clones, with 65% to 85% as singletons. The material was PBMCs, obtained before anti-PD-1 therapy. These receptor sequences come from a human donor with advanced basal cell or squamous cell carcinoma (not recorded which). CDR3s include the opening cysteine and the closing phenylalanine or tryptophan. A D gene is named only where the DNA matches it firmly. A row's size may be missing; if present it is once, few, many or a size class.

>NA|NA|TRBV9|TRBJ2-7
TGTGCCAGCAGCGTAGGGGTTTCACACGAGCAGTACTTC
CASSVGVSHEQYF
>NA|TRBD1|TRBV7-9|TRBJ2-1
TGTGCCAGCAGCTTAGGACAGGGGAGCTACAATGAGCAGTTCTTC
CASSLGQGSYNEQFF
>NA|TRBD2|TRBV7-7|TRBJ2-5
TGTGCCAGCAGCTTAGATCGGGGGGTAAAGGCTACCCAGTACTTC
CASSLDRGVKATQYF
>NA|NA|TRBV19|TRBJ1-2
TGTGCCAGTAGTATAGCAACACGAATTAACTATGGCTACACCTTC
CASSIATRINYGYTF
>once|NA|TRBV11-3|TRBJ2-5
TGTGCCAGCAGCTCCTACACGGTAGGAGAGACCCAGTACTTC
CASSSYTVGETQYF
>NA|NA|TRBV7-9|TRBJ1-4
TGTGCCAGCAAGGCAGACAATGAAAAACTGTTTTTT
CASKADNEKLFF
>few|NA|TRBV28|TRBJ2-1
TGTGCCAGCAGTTTAATTTGGAGGGAATACATATACAATGAGCAGTTCTTC
CASSLIWREYIYNEQFF
>NA|NA|TRBV2|TRBJ2-5
TGTGCCAGCAGTGAAGGCGGGGGCCGGGAGACCCAGTACTTC
CASSEGGGRETQYF
>NA|NA|TRBV20-1|TRBJ2-1
TGCAGTGCTAGTGTAGGAAGTGGTTACAATGAGCAGTTCTTC
CSASVGSGYNEQFF
>few|NA|TRBV7-9|TRBJ1-3
TGTGCCAGCAGCTTGGACGGGGTCACCATATATTTT
CASSLDGVTIYF
>NA|NA|TRBV6-5|TRBJ1-1
TGTGCCAGCAGTTCCCACGGTTTTGGGGCTACTGAAGCTTTCTTT
CASSSHGFGATEAFF
>NA|NA|TRBV7-9|TRBJ2-1
TGTGCCAGCAGTCTCCTCTACGACAATGAGCAGTTCTTC
CASSLLYDNEQFF
>NA|NA|TRBV20-1|TRBJ1-5
TGCAGTGCTAGTAACAGGTCCTATCAGCCCCAGCATTTT
CSASNRSYQPQHF
>NA|NA|TRBV5-1|TRBJ2-7
TGCGCCAGCGGATCCCCGGAGGGTCCAAACTACGAGCAGTACTTC
CASGSPEGPNYEQYF
>NA|NA|TRBV2|TRBJ2-1
TGTGCCAGCATTGAGTTATACAATGAGCAGTTCTTC
CASIELYNEQFF
>NA|NA|TRBV5-1|TRBJ2-7
TGCGCCAGCAGCTTGGCCTCGAGCTCCCACGAGCAGTACTTC
CASSLASSSHEQYF
>NA|NA|TRBV19|TRBJ2-6
TGTGCCAGCGATGAAGAGGGTGCCTCTGGGGCCAACGTCCTGACTTTC
CASDEEGASGANVLTF
>NA|NA|TRBV7-9|TRBJ1-2
TGTGCCAGCAGCTTAGCCGGCTCCTACACCTTC
CASSLAGSYTF
>NA|NA|TRBV6-5|TRBJ1-4
TGTGCCAGCAGGCCCTGGGGGGGCGAGAATGAAAAACTGTTTTTT
CASRPWGGENEKLFF
>NA|TRBD2|TRBV4-1|TRBJ2-3
TGCGCCAGCAGCCAAGATCCTTATGATATGGGGCTAGCGGACGGCACAGATACGCAGTATTTT
CASSQDPYDMGLADGTDTQYF
>few|NA|TRBV5-1|TRBJ2-7
TGCGCCAGCAGCTTGGAGGAGGGGTGGGTCGAGCAGTACTTC
CASSLEEGWVEQYF
>NA|NA|TRBV3-1/TRBV3-2|TRBJ2-3
TGTGCCAGCGGAGGGATAGGGGGTAGTATGAATACGCAGTATTTT
CASGGIGGSMNTQYF